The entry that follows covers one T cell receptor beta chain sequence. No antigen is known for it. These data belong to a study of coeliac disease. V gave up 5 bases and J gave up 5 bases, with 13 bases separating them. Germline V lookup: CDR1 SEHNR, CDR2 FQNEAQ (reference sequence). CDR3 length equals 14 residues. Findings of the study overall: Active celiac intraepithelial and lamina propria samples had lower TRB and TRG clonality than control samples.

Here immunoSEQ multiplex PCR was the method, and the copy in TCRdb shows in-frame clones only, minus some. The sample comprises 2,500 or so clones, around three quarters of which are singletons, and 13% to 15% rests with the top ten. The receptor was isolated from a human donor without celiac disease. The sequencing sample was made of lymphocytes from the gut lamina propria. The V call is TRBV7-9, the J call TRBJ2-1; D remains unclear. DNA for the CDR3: TGTGCCAGCAGCCCAAGGCCCCGGGACAATGAGCAGTTCTTC. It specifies CASSPRPRDNEQFF.